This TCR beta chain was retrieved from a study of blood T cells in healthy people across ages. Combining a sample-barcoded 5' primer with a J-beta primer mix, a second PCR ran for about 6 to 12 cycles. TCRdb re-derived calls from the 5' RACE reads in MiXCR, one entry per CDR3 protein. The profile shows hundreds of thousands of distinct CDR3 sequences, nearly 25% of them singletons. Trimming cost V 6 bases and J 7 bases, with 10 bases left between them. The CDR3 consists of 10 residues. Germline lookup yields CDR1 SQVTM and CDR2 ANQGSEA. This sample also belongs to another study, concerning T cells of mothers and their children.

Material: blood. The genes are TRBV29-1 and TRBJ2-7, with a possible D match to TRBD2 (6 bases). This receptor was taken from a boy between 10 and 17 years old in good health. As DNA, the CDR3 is TGCAGCGTGGGAGGCCTTGAGCAGTACTTC. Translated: CSVGGLEQYF.